The source of this T cell receptor beta chain is a study of blood T cell repertoires in COVID-19. Study-wide context: From T cells, B-cell-depleted T cells, or PBMCs came the material, which was cDNA or gDNA.

The germline V gene encodes CDR1 PRHDT and CDR2 FYEKMQ (reference sequence). This CDR3 contains 15 residues. J gave up 0 bases and V 5 bases, and 6 bases lay outside the gene matches. Authors' processing steps: The authors estimated nucleated cell counts from reference gene primer amplification. Sequenced by immunoSEQ multiplex PCR; TCRdb stores in-frame clones only, minus some. V, J and clone size reflect that table, while D and trimming were determined from the DNA. The sample includes 70,000 or so clones, roughly 80% of them seen just once. The material sequenced was peripheral blood. The V gene is TRBV13, the J gene TRBJ2-7; 8 nucleotides agree with TRBD1. This receptor was obtained from a man aged 60 to 75 with acute or convalescent COVID-19. The CDR3 DNA reads TGTGCCAGCAGCCAAGACAGGGGATCCTCCTACGAGCAGTACTTC. Protein: CASSQDRGSSYEQYF.